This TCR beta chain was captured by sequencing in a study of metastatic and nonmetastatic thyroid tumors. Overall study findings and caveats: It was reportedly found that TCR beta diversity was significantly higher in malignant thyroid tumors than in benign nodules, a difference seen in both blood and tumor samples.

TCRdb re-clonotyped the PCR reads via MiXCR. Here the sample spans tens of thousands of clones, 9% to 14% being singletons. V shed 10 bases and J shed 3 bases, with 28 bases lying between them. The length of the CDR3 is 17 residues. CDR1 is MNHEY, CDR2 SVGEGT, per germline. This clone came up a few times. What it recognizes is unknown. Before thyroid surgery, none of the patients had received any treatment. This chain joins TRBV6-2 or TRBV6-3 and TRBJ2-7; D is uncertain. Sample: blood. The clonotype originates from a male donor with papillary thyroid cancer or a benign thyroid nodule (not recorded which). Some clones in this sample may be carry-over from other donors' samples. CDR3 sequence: CATRSSTVITPVYEQYF. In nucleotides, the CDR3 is TGTGCCACCCGATCAAGTACAGTGATTACCCCCGTCTACGAGCAGTACTTC.